This T cell receptor beta chain was recovered during a study of blood T cell repertoires in COVID-19. The CDR3 extends over 12 amino acids. In germline, CDR1 is SNHLY, CDR2 FYNNEI. The V gene lost 3 bases and the J gene lost 10 bases, with 10 bases spanning the gap. TCRdb keeps only in-frame clones here, not all; method: immunoSEQ multiplex PCR. The profile shows fewer than 400,000 clones, about 90% of them singletons. The source material was peripheral blood. The chain recombines TRBV2 with TRBJ2-1; D gene uncertain. This clonotype was sampled from a woman aged 25 to 39 with COVID-19, enrolled during active disease. The CDR3 protein is CASSDYLWEQFF. In DNA, the CDR3 is TGTGCCAGCAGTGACTATCTTTGGGAGCAGTTCTTC.